Reported below is one TCR beta chain. This CDR3 comprises 15 residues. V was clipped by 1 base and J by 0 bases, with 7 bases between them. This specimen belongs to a study of T cells in Graves' hyperthyroidism and ophthalmopathy. Clinical Activity Scores of at least 3, NOSPECS grades of at least 4 and durations under 3 months characterized ophthalmopathy patients. Using RNA transcripts as the source, TCR beta CDR3 regions were amplified. RT-PCR in the first round (using the HTBI primer set) targeted the TCR CDR3. TCRdb re-called the multiplex PCR reads through MiXCR, storing one row per CDR3 protein. The sample holds about half a million distinct CDR3 sequences; roughly a quarter are singletons and the top ten take 10% to 12%.

The source is a woman aged 25 to 39 with Graves' ophthalmopathy. The sequenced sample was blood. This sequence joins TRBV12-3 or TRBV12-4 and TRBJ2-4, with D unresolved. DNA of the CDR3: TGTGCCAGCAGTTTAGGGCAGCTAGCCAAAAACATTCAGTACTTC. Its protein is CASSLGQLAKNIQYF.